Shown below are 5 T cell receptor beta chains from a single sample sequenced in a study of OX40 agonist ivuxolimab in advanced cancers. Sequencing was performed with immunoSEQ multiplex PCR; in TCRdb, only in-frame clones are kept and a portion is missing. The repertoire includes some 20,000 clones, roughly 81% of them detected once, and 40% to 55% sits in the top ten. The sample was CD4+ or CD8+ T cells sorted from blood, taken in a trial of the OX40 agonist ivuxolimab. The receptor set was obtained from an adult with an advanced solid tumor such as melanoma, head and neck, liver or kidney cancer.

This clone was counted a single time. The chain links TRBV7-9 to TRBJ1-2, with D possibly matching TRBD1 (6 bases). Trimming left V 7 bases short and J 7 bases short, with 22 bases between. This CDR3 is built from 15 residues. From germline, CDR1 is SEHNR and CDR2 FQNEAQ (reference sequence). The chain's CDR3 is CASTFGDTMSPGYTF. The CDR3 nucleotides read TGTGCCAGCACCTTTGGGGACACCATGAGTCCTGGCTACACCTTC.

The chain has TRBV27 and TRBJ2-4; no definite D call. The CDR3 contains 16 residues. V shed 1 base and J shed 0 bases, with 10 bases lying between them. The V gene's germline CDR1 is MNHEY and CDR2 SMNVEV (reference sequence). In nucleotides, the CDR3 is TGTGCCAGCAGTTTATTAACCCCTCTAGCCAAAAACATTCAGTACTTC. It encodes CASSLLTPLAKNIQYF.

The chain combines TRBV2 with TRBJ2-3, with D hard to call. CDR3 length equals 14 residues. The germline V and J ends were trimmed by 3 bases and 2 bases, with 9 bases remaining between them. The germline gives CDR1 SNHLY, CDR2 FYNNEI. DNA for the CDR3: TGTGCCAGCAGTGAGGGTCAACCCACAGATACGCAGTATTTT. This encodes CASSEGQPTDTQYF.

This chain joins TRBV4-2 and TRBJ2-7; D unresolved. Germline CDR1 reads LGHNA; CDR2 reads YNFKEQ. The CDR3 runs 15 residues. With 0 bases removed from V and 1 base from J, the gap between germline ends came to 10 bases. This CDR3 reads CASSQETVGSYEQYF. DNA for the CDR3: TGTGCCAGCAGCCAAGAAACAGTGGGGTCCTACGAGCAGTACTTC.

The chain uses TRBV15 and TRBJ1-5; a weak D match, TRBD1 (6 bases). Looked up from germline, CDR1 is LNHNV and CDR2 is YYDKDF (reference sequence). The CDR3 has 14 amino acids. V lost 11 bases, J lost 5 bases, and 19 bases lay in between. For the CDR3, the DNA is TGTGCCTCGGGGGCACACAGGGTCGATCAGCCCCAGCATTTT. Its protein is CASGAHRVDQPQHF. The variable domain in full, with the rest retrieved from reference TRBV15 and TRBJ1-5, is DAMVIQNPRYQVTQFGKPVTLSCSQTLNHNVMYWYQQKSSQAPKLLFHYYDKDFNNEADTPDNFQSRRPNTSFCFLDIRSPGLGDTAMYLCASGAHRVDQPQHFGDGTRLSIL.